The text below deals with one TCR beta chain. Method: immunoSEQ multiplex PCR; TCRdb's copy keeps in-frame clones and lacks some. The table has around 60,000 clones, under 95% seen once. These data are taken from a study of T cell changes during pregnancy in multiple sclerosis. Germline CDR1 is MNHNS and CDR2 is SASEGT. This CDR3 has 15 amino acids. J lost 8 bases, V lost 5 bases, and 6 bases had no gene match. This TCR derives from a female donor in good health, enrolled as a control in a pregnancy study. The sequenced sample was CD4+ T cells from peripheral blood mononuclear cells, obtained after pregnancy. V usage is TRBV6-1 and J usage is TRBJ1-4; 12 bases are a match to TRBD1. The CDR3 protein is CASSHGTGGVEKLFF. CDR3 nucleotide sequence: TGTGCCAGCAGTCACGGGACAGGGGGCGTCGAAAAACTGTTTTTT.